The entry below gives a single T cell receptor beta chain sequence along with its context. The source of the sample is a study of shared clonotypes between healthy human individuals. At deep level, the assay was performed. Method: immunoSEQ multiplex PCR; TCRdb's copy keeps in-frame clones and lacks some. The sample yields about 2 million clones, about 95% seen once. There are 13 residues in the CDR3. V lost 4 bases, J lost 4 bases, and 9 bases lay in between. The germline gives CDR1 SNHLY, CDR2 FYNNEI. The naive CD8 population came from CD45RO-negative cells selected for CCR7, without terminally differentiated effector memory CD45RA+ cells.

The specimen sequenced was naive CD8+ T cells sorted from blood. J is TRBJ2-3 and V is TRBV2; D possibly corresponds to TRBD2 (6 bases). The receptor was derived from a man between 18 and 35 years old in good health. The CDR3 protein is CASSGGGADTQYF. In DNA, the CDR3 is TGTGCCAGCAGTGGTGGAGGGGCAGATACGCAGTATTTT.